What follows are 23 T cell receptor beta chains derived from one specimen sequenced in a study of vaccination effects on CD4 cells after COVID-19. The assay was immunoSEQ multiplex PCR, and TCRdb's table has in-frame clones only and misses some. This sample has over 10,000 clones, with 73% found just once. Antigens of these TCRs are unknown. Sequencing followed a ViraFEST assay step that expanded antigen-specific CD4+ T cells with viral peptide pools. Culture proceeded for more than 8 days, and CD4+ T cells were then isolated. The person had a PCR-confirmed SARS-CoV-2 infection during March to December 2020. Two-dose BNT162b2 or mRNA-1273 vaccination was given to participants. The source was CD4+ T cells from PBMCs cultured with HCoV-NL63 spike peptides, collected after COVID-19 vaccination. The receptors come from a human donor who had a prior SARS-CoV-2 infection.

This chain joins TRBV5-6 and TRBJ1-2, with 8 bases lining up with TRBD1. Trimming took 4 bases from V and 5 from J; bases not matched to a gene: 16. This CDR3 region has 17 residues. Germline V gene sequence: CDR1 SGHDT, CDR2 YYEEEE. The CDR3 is CASSGLGGDRSGYGYTF. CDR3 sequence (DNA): TGTGCCAGCAGCGGGCTTGGCGGGGACAGGTCAGGGTATGGCTACACCTTC.

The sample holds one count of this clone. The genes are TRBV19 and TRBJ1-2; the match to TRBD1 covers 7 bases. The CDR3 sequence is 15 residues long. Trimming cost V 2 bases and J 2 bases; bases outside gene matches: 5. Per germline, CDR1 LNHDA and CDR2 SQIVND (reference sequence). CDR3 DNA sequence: TGTGCCAGTAGTATATATCGACAGGGCAACTATGGCTACACCTTC. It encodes CASSIYRQGNYGYTF.

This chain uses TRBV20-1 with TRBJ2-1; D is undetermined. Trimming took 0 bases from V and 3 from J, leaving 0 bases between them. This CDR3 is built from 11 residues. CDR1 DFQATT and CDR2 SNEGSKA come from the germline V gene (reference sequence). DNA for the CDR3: TGCAGTGCTAGAGACTACAATGAGCAGTTCTTC. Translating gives CSARDYNEQFF.

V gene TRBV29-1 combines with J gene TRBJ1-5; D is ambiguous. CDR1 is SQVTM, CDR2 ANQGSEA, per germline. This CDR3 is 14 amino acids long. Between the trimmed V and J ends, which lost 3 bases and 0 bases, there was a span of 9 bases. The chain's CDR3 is CSVEAAPSNQPQHF. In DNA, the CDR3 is TGCAGCGTTGAGGCGGCCCCTAGCAATCAGCCCCAGCATTTT. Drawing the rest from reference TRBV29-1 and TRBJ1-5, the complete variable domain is SAVISQKPSRDICQRGTSLTIQCQVDSQVTMMFWYRQQPGQSLTLIATANQGSEATYESGFVIDKFPISRPNLTFSTLTVSNMSPEDSSIYLCSVEAAPSNQPQHFGDGTRLSIL.

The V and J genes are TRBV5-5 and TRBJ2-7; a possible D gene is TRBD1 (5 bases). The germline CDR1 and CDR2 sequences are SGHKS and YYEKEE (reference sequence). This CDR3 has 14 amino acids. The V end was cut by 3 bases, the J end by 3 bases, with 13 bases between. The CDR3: CASSSRTRVYEQYF. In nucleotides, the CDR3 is TGTGCCAGCAGCTCCCGGACACGGGTCTACGAGCAGTACTTC.

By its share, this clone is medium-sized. The CDR3 DNA reads as TGTGCCATCAGTGAGTCGCGGGGGGGTAGCACTGAAGCTTTCTTT. Amino acid sequence: CAISESRGGSTEAFF. The chain joins TRBV10-3 to TRBJ1-1; weak D call: TRBD1 (5 bases). This CDR3 is 15 amino acids long. Trimming removed 0 bases from V and 4 bases from J, with 12 bases in between. The germline V gene encodes CDR1 ENHRY and CDR2 SYGVKD.

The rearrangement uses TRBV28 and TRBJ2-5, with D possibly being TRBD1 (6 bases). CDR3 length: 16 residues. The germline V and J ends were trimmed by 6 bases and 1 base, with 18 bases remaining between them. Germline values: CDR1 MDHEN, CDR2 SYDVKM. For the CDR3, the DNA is TGTGCCAGCAGACACAGGGCTTTCACCTCCCAAGAGACCCAGTACTTC. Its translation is CASRHRAFTSQETQYF.

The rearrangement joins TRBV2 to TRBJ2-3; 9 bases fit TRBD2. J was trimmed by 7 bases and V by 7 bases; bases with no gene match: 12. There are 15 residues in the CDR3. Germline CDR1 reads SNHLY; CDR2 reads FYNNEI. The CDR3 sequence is CASIGLAGSQNTQYF. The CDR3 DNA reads TGTGCCAGCATAGGGCTAGCGGGATCTCAAAATACGCAGTATTTT.

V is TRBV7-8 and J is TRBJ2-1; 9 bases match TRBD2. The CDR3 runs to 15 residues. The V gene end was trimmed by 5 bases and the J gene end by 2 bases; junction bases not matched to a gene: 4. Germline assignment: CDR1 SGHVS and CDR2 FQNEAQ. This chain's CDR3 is CASSRTSDPYNEQFF. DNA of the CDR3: TGTGCCAGCAGCCGGACTAGCGATCCCTACAATGAGCAGTTCTTC.

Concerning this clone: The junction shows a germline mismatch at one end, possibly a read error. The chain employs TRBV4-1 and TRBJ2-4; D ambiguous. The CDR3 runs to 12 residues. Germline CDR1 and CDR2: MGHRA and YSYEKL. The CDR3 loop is CASSQVLGIQYF. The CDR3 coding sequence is TGCGCCAGCAGCCAAGTCTTGGGGATTCAATACTTC.

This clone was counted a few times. The CDR3 loop is CASSVDPLGPYGYTF. Here the CDR3 DNA reads TGTGCCAGCAGCGTAGATCCTCTGGGCCCCTATGGCTACACCTTC. The V gene is TRBV9, the J gene TRBJ1-2, with no clear D. V lost 0 bases and J 4 bases, leaving 13 bases between the germline ends. Germline V gene lookup returns CDR1 SGDLS and CDR2 YYNGEE. The CDR3 is 15 amino acids.

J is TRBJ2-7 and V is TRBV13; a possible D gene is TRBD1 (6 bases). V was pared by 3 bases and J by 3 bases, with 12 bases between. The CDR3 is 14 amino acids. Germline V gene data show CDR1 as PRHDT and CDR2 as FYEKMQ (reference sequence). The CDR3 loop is CASSFRAGVYEQYF. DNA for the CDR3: TGTGCCAGCAGCTTTCGGGCAGGGGTCTACGAGCAGTACTTC.

The CDR3 here is CASSTTETDTQYF. The DNA for the CDR3 is TGTGCCAGCAGTACGACGGAGACAGATACGCAGTATTTT. The genes are TRBV12-3 or TRBV12-4 and TRBJ2-3; D remains unclear. This CDR3 is built from 13 residues. The V end was cut by 5 bases, the J end by 3 bases, with 9 bases between.

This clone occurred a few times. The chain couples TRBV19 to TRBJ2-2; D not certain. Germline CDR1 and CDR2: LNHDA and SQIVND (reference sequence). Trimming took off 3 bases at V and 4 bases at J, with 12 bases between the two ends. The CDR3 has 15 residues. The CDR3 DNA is TGTGCCAGTAGTATTTCGGCCTATAGCACCGGGGAGCTGTTTTTT. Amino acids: CASSISAYSTGELFF.

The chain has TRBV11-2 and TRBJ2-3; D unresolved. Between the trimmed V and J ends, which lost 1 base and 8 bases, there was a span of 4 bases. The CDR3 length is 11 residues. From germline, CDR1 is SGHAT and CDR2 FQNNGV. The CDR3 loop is CASSLGATQYF. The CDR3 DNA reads TGTGCCAGCAGCTTAGGTGCTACGCAGTATTTT.

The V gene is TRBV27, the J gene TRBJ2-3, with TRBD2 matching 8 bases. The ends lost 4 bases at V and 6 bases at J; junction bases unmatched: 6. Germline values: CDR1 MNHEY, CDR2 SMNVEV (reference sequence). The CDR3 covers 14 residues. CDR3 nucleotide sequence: TGTGCCAGCAGTTGGGGACGGGAGGGTGATACGCAGTATTTT. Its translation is CASSWGREGDTQYF.

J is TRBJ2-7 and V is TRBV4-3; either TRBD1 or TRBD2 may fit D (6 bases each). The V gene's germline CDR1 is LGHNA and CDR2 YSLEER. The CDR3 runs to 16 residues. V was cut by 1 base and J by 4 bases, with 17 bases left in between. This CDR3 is CASSQGGALTTYEQYF. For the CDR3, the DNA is TGCGCCAGCAGCCAAGGGGGGGCCCTTACAACTTACGAGCAGTACTTC.

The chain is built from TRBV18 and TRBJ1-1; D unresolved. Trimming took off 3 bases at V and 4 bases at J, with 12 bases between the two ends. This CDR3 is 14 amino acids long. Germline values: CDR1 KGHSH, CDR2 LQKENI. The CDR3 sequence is CASSPPGRTTEAFF. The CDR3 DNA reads TGTGCCAGCTCACCCCCCGGACGGACCACTGAAGCTTTCTTT. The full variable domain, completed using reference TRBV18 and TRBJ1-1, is NAGVMQNPRHLVRRRGQEARLRCSPMKGHSHVYWYRQLPEEGLKFMVYLQKENIIDESGMPKERFSAEFPKEGPSILRIQQVVRGDSAAYFCASSPPGRTTEAFFGQGTRLTVV.

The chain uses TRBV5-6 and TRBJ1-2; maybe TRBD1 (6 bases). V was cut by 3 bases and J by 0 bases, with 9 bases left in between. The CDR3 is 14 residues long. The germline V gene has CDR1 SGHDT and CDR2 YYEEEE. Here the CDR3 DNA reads TGTGCCAGCAGCTCCGGGACAACTAACTATGGCTACACCTTC. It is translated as CASSSGTTNYGYTF. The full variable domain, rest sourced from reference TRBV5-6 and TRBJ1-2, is DAGVTQSPTHLIKTRGQQVTLRCSPKSGHDTVSWYQQALGQGPQFIFQYYEEEERQRGNFPDRFSGHQFPNYSSELNVNALLLGDSALYLCASSSGTTNYGYTFGSGTRLTVV.

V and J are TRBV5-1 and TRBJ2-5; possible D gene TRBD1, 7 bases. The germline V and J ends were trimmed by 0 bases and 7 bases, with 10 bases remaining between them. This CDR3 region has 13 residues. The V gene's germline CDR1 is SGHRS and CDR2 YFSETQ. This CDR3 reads CASSLGQGGTQYF. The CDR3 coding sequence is TGCGCCAGCAGCTTGGGACAGGGAGGGACCCAGTACTTC.

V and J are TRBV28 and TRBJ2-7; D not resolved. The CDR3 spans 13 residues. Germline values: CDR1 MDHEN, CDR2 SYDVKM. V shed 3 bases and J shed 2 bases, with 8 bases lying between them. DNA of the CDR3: TGTGCCAGCAGTTTGCAGACTCCCTACGAGCAGTACTTC. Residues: CASSLQTPYEQYF. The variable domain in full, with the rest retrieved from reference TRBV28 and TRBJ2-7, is DVKVTQSSRYLVKRTGEKVFLECVQDMDHENMFWYRQDPGLGLRLIYFSYDVKMKEKGDIPEGYSVSREKKERFSLILESASTNQTSMYLCASSLQTPYEQYFGPGTRLTVT.

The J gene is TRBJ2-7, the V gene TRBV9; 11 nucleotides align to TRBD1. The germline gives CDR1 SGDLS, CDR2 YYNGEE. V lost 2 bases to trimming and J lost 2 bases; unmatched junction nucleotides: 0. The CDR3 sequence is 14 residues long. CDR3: CASSVDRGPYEQYF. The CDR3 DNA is TGTGCCAGCAGCGTGGACAGGGGGCCCTACGAGCAGTACTTC.

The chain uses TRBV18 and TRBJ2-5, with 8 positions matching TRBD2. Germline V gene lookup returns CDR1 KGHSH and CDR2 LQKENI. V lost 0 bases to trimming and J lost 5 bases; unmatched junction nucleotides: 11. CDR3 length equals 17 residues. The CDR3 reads CASSPPSSGTSGETQYF. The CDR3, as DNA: TGTGCCAGCTCACCACCTTCCTCCGGGACTAGTGGGGAGACCCAGTACTTC. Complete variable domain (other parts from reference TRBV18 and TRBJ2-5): NAGVMQNPRHLVRRRGQEARLRCSPMKGHSHVYWYRQLPEEGLKFMVYLQKENIIDESGMPKERFSAEFPKEGPSILRIQQVVRGDSAAYFCASSPPSSGTSGETQYFGPGTRLLVL.